The 24 T cell receptor beta chains below all came from one sample that was sequenced in a study of blood T cell repertoires in COVID-19. Profiled with immunoSEQ multiplex PCR; TCRdb holds only in-frame clones, not every one. The sample includes over 150,000 clones, roughly 81% seen only once; the top ten take approximately 12%. Material for sequencing was peripheral blood. These receptors were obtained from a woman of 80 years or more with COVID-19, enrolled during active disease.

The chain uses TRBV25-1 and TRBJ2-5; TRBD2 might be the D (6 bases). The germline V gene encodes CDR1 MGHDK and CDR2 SYGVNS. The CDR3 length is 15 residues. Trimming took off 3 bases at V and 1 base at J, with 12 bases between the two ends. CDR3 loop: CASSEGRRVQETQYF. The CDR3 nucleotides read TGTGCCAGCAGTGAGGGGAGGAGGGTCCAAGAGACCCAGTACTTC. Looking up the rest from reference TRBV25-1 and TRBJ2-5 gives the full variable domain: EADIYQTPRYLVIGTGKKITLECSQTMGHDKMYWYQQDPGMELHLIHYSYGVNSTEKGDLSSESTVSRIRTEHFPLTLESARPSHTSQYLCASSEGRRVQETQYFGPGTRLLVL.

CDR3 sequence: CASSLGFLTSGDTEEQYF. In DNA, the CDR3 is TGTGCCAGCAGCTTAGGTTTTCTGACTAGCGGTGATACGGAGGAGCAGTACTTC. The chain uses TRBV11-3 and TRBJ2-7; 9 bases agree with TRBD2. The CDR3 spans 18 residues. Germline V CDR1 and CDR2: SGHNT, YENEEA. V trimming: 1 base; J trimming: 7 bases; junction bases outside the gene matches: 17.

The rearrangement links TRBV2 to TRBJ2-3, with TRBD2 matching over 14 bases. J gave up 6 bases and V 5 bases, and 7 bases lay outside the gene matches. CDR1 is SNHLY and CDR2 is FYNNEI in the germline V gene. CDR3 length: 16 amino acids. CDR3 protein: CASSFPGLAGADTQYF. CDR3 DNA sequence: TGTGCCAGCAGTTTCCCGGGACTAGCGGGAGCCGATACGCAGTATTTT.

The chain carries TRBV7-3 and TRBJ2-3; tentatively, D is TRBD1 (5 bases). The V end was cut by 5 bases, the J end by 0 bases, with 6 bases between. The CDR3 extends over 13 amino acids. Germline V gene sequence: CDR1 SGHTA, CDR2 FQGTGA. CDR3 protein: CASSGASTDTQYF. The CDR3 DNA follows: TGTGCCAGCAGCGGGGCCAGCACAGATACGCAGTATTTT.

The V gene is TRBV21-1, the J gene TRBJ2-7; the table's TRBD1 call for D was not verified on the DNA. TRBV21-1 corresponds to a pseudogene. The length of the CDR3 is 18 residues. The CDR3 here is CASSKDRQGARGVYEQYF. CDR3 nucleotide sequence: TGTGCCAGCAGCAAAGATCGGCAGGGGGCAAGAGGGGTCTACGAGCAGTACTTC.

The chain carries TRBV18 and TRBJ1-2, with 12 nucleotides matching TRBD1. V trimming: 3 bases; J trimming: 6 bases; junction bases outside the gene matches: 11. CDR3 length: 17 amino acids. Germline V gene sequence: CDR1 KGHSH, CDR2 LQKENI. The CDR3 loop reads CASSPRPPGTGGDGYTF. The CDR3 DNA reads as TGTGCCAGCTCACCGCGTCCGCCCGGGACAGGGGGCGATGGCTACACCTTC.

This clone was found a few times. The chain carries TRBV19 and TRBJ2-3; 8 bases line up with TRBD2. The CDR3 spans 15 residues. J gave up 4 bases and V 6 bases, and 9 bases lay outside the gene matches. Per germline, CDR1 LNHDA and CDR2 SQIVND (reference sequence). CDR3 region: CASRRGGRLADTQYF. The CDR3 nucleotides are TGTGCCAGTAGGCGAGGCGGGAGGTTGGCAGATACGCAGTATTTT. Complete variable domain (other parts from reference TRBV19 and TRBJ2-3): DGGITQSPKYLFRKEGQNVTLSCEQNLNHDAMYWYRQDPGQGLRLIYYSQIVNDFQKGDIAEGYSVSREKKESFPLTVTSAQKNPTAFYLCASRRGGRLADTQYFGPGTRLTVL.

This chain uses TRBV4-3 with TRBJ1-2; 9 nucleotides agree with TRBD1. V lost 4 bases, J lost 0 bases, and 3 bases stayed unmatched. Germline CDR1 and CDR2: LGHNA and YSLEER. The CDR3 has 15 residues. The CDR3 loop is CASSLYRGPNYGYTF. CDR3 coding DNA: TGCGCCAGCAGCCTTTACAGGGGGCCTAACTATGGCTACACCTTC.

This rearrangement joins TRBV27 to TRBJ1-1; weak D call: TRBD1 (6 bases). V gave up 3 bases and J gave up 0 bases, with 8 bases separating them. The CDR3 consists of 14 residues. Germline loops: CDR1 MNHEY, CDR2 SMNVEV (reference sequence). The CDR3, as DNA: TGTGCCAGCAGTTTGGGGACAATGAACACTGAAGCTTTCTTT. Its protein product is CASSLGTMNTEAFF.

The genes are TRBV4-1 and TRBJ1-6, with D unclear. Germline loops: CDR1 MGHRA, CDR2 YSYEKL. The CDR3 has 15 residues. V lost 1 base and J lost 4, with 8 bases in between. The CDR3 spells CASSQGHFYNSPLHF. Here the CDR3 DNA reads TGCGCCAGCAGCCAAGGCCACTTTTATAATTCACCCCTCCACTTT.

CDR3 protein: CASTGRPGGTEAFF. The CDR3 nucleotides read TGTGCCAGCACCGGGAGGCCTGGAGGCACTGAAGCTTTCTTT. The rearrangement links TRBV25-1 to TRBJ1-1, with D hard to call. Germline CDR1 MGHDK, CDR2 SYGVNS. This CDR3 has 14 amino acids. The V and J ends lost 7 bases and 4 bases respectively, with 16 bases between them.

This chain connects TRBV10-2 to TRBJ2-7; 10 nucleotides agree with TRBD1. The V gene's germline CDR1 is WSHSY and CDR2 SAAADI. The ends lost 4 bases at V and 0 bases at J; junction bases unmatched: 3. This CDR3 is built from 15 residues. The CDR3 here is CASSVGTGDSYEQYF. The CDR3 nucleotides read TGCGCCAGCAGTGTGGGGACAGGGGACTCCTACGAGCAGTACTTC.

The chain carries TRBV19 and TRBJ1-3, with D possibly matching TRBD1 (5 bases). The CDR3 totals 14 residues. Germline CDR1 LNHDA, CDR2 SQIVND (reference sequence). With 6 bases removed from V and 5 bases from J, the gap between germline ends came to 14 bases. This chain's CDR3 is CASRLRLDRNTIYF. CDR3 coding DNA: TGTGCCAGTAGACTAAGACTGGACAGAAACACCATATATTTT. The full variable domain, with the rest looked up from reference TRBV19 and TRBJ1-3, is DGGITQSPKYLFRKEGQNVTLSCEQNLNHDAMYWYRQDPGQGLRLIYYSQIVNDFQKGDIAEGYSVSREKKESFPLTVTSAQKNPTAFYLCASRLRLDRNTIYFGEGSWLTVV.

This clone was recorded once. The CDR3 DNA follows: TGTGCCAGCAGCCCCGGACAGTCCCAAGAGACCCAGTACTTC. Translation: CASSPGQSQETQYF. This sequence joins TRBV5-4 and TRBJ2-5; TRBD1 might be the D (6 bases). The CDR3 covers 14 residues. Germline assignment: CDR1 SGHNT and CDR2 YYREEE (reference sequence). V was clipped by 4 bases and J by 1 base, with 11 bases between them.

On this clone itself: A much bigger clone sits one base away, suggesting this may be a read error. The J gene is TRBJ1-2, the V gene TRBV3-1 (or the pseudogene TRBV3-2), with TRBD1 matching 8 bases. Germline V gives CDR1 LGHDT, CDR2 YNNKEL (reference sequence). J gave up 5 bases and V 1 base, and 0 bases lay outside the gene matches. The CDR3 is 13 residues long. CDR3 amino acids: CASSQGTGYGYTF. DNA of the CDR3: TGTGCCAGCAGCCAAGGGACAGGGTATGGCTACACCTTC.

This chain joins TRBV19 and TRBJ2-5, with D uncertain. Germline V gene data show CDR1 as LNHDA and CDR2 as SQIVND (reference sequence). V was shortened by 5 bases and J by 1 base, with 8 bases between the two germline ends. CDR3 length: 13 residues. The CDR3 sequence is CASSATRQETQYF. CDR3 nucleotides: TGTGCCAGTAGTGCCACACGCCAAGAGACCCAGTACTTC.

The chain recombines TRBV7-2 with TRBJ1-3; no clear D. V lost 5 bases and J lost 0, with 14 bases in between. The CDR3 loop spans 16 amino acids. CDR1 and CDR2 (germline): SGHTA, FQGNSA. CDR3 DNA: TGTGCCAGCAGCCCTCGGGTTCCGTCCTCTGGAAACACCATATATTTT. It encodes CASSPRVPSSGNTIYF.

The V call is TRBV5-1, the J call TRBJ1-2, with TRBD1 as a possible D gene (5 bases). Trimming stripped 0 bases from V and 2 bases from J, with 11 bases between. The CDR3 runs to 15 residues. In germline, CDR1 is SGHRS, CDR2 YFSETQ. CDR3 sequence (DNA): TGCGCCAGCAGCTTGGAAACAGGAGGGAACTATGGCTACACCTTC. Its protein is CASSLETGGNYGYTF.

The chain links TRBV7-8 to TRBJ1-3; D uncertain. Trimming pared 1 base from V and 1 base from J, leaving 8 bases between. The CDR3 runs to 15 residues. Germline lookup yields CDR1 SGHVS and CDR2 FQNEAQ. This chain's CDR3 is CASSLGGSSGNTIYF. In DNA form, the CDR3 reads TGTGCCAGCAGCTTAGGCGGTTCATCTGGAAACACCATATATTTT.

The CDR3 loop reads CASSLLWTATDTQYF. DNA of the CDR3: TGTGCCAGCAGTTTACTATGGACAGCCACAGATACGCAGTATTTT. This chain joins TRBV6-5 and TRBJ2-3, with TRBD1 as a possible D gene (6 bases). The germline V gene has CDR1 MNHEY and CDR2 SVGAGI. V was clipped by 4 bases and J by 2 bases, with 13 bases between them. The CDR3 sequence is 15 residues long.

This clone was seen only once. The rearrangement joins TRBV7-8 to TRBJ2-4, with D tentatively TRBD1 (5 bases). CDR3 length: 14 residues. Per germline, CDR1 SGHVS and CDR2 FQNEAQ. V gave up 0 bases and J gave up 4 bases, with 7 bases separating them. The CDR3 sequence: CASSLASGKNIQYF. DNA for the CDR3: TGTGCCAGCAGCTTAGCGTCAGGGAAAAACATTCAGTACTTC.

This clone was picked up a small number of times. This chain uses TRBV6-2 or TRBV6-3 with TRBJ1-2; the D gene is possibly TRBD1 (6 bases). The CDR3 runs to 14 residues. The ends were cut back, 2 bases at V and 5 bases at J, with 12 bases in the middle. Germline lookup yields CDR1 MNHEY and CDR2 SVGEGT. CDR3 loop: CASSYGDKTYGYTF. DNA for the CDR3: TGTGCCAGCAGTTACGGGGACAAGACATATGGCTACACCTTC.

The rearrangement joins TRBV12-5 to TRBJ2-4, with a tentative D call TRBD1 (5 bases). The CDR3 runs 12 residues. The germline CDR1 and CDR2 sequences are LGHNT and FRNRAP. Trimming stripped 6 bases from V and 9 bases from J, with 12 bases between. The CDR3 DNA reads TGTGCTAGTGGGGACAAGGGTAGCATTCAGTACTTC. Protein: CASGDKGSIQYF.

The rearrangement joins TRBV7-4 to TRBJ2-7; TRBD2 matches at 10 bases. Germline CDR1 reads SGHVT; CDR2 reads SQSDAQ. CDR3 length: 20 amino acids. V shed 4 bases and J 5 bases; nucleotides not matched to a gene: 23. The chain's CDR3 is CASSCDTGTNSGGPLDEQYF. The DNA of the CDR3 is TGTGCCAGCAGCTGTGATACCGGGACAAATAGCGGGGGGCCTTTAGACGAGCAGTACTTC.